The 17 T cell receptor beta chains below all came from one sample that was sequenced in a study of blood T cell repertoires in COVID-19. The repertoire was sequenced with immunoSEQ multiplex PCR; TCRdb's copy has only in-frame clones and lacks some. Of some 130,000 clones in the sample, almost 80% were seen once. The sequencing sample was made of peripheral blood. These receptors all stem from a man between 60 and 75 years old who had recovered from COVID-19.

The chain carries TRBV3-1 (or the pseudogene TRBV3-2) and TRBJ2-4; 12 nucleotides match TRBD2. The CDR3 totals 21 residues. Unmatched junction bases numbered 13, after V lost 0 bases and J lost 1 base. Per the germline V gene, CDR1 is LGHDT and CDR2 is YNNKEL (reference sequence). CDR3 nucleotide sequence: TGTGCCAGCAGCCAAGAGGTTAGGACTAGCGGGACTCCGAGGGCCAAAAACATTCAGTACTTC. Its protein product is CASSQEVRTSGTPRAKNIQYF.

Here the CDR3 DNA reads TGTGCCAGCAGTCCCCAGGGTGAGGACTATGGCTACACCTTC. Protein product: CASSPQGEDYGYTF. J is TRBJ1-2 and V is TRBV5-4, with D tentatively TRBD1 (5 bases). Germline assignment: CDR1 SGHNT and CDR2 YYREEE (reference sequence). The CDR3 spans 14 residues. The germline V and J ends were trimmed by 5 bases and 3 bases, with 14 bases remaining between them. Full variable domain (rest looked up from reference TRBV5-4 and TRBJ1-2): ETGVTQSPTHLIKTRGQQVTLRCSSQSGHNTVSWYQQALGQGPQFIFQYYREEENGRGNFPPRFSGLQFPNYSSELNVNALELDDSALYLCASSPQGEDYGYTFGSGTRLTVV.

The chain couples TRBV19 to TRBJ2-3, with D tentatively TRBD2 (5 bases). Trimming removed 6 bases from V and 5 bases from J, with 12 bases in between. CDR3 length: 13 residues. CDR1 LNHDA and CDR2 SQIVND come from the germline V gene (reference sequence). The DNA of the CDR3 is TGTGCCAGTAGCCCCGGGGATCTAGATACGCAGTATTTT. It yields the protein CASSPGDLDTQYF.

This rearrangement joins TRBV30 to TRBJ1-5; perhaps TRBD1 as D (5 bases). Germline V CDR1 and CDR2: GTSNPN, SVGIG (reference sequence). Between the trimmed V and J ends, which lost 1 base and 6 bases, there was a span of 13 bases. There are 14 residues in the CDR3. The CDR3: CAWSGTLGGQPQHF. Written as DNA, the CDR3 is TGTGCCTGGAGTGGAACTCTCGGGGGTCAGCCCCAGCATTTT. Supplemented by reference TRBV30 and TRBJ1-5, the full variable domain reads SQTIHQWPATLVQPVGSPLSLECTVEGTSNPNLYWYRQAAGRGLQLLFYSVGIGQISSEVPQNLSASRPQDRQFILSSKKLLLSDSGFYLCAWSGTLGGQPQHFGDGTRLSIL.

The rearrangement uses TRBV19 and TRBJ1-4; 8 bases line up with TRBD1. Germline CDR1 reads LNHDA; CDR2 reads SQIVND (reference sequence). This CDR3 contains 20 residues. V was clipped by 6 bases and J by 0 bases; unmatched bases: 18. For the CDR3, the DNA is TGTGCCAGTAGATCCCCTCCCAGGGGGCCCTACCTTGCAACTAATGAAAAACTGTTTTTT. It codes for CASRSPPRGPYLATNEKLFF.

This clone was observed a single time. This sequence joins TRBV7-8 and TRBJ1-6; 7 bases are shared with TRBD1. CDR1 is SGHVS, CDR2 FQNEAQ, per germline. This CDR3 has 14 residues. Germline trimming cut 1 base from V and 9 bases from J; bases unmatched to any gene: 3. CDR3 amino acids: CASSLERGPSPLHF. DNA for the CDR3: TGTGCCAGCAGCTTAGAAAGGGGGCCTTCACCCCTCCACTTT.

CDR3 loop: CASSLLAGVSETQYF. In nucleotides, the CDR3 is TGTGCCAGCAGTTTACTAGCGGGGGTCAGCGAGACCCAGTACTTC. The chain uses TRBV27 and TRBJ2-5; 10 bases are a match to TRBD2. The germline CDR1 and CDR2 sequences are MNHEY and SMNVEV (reference sequence). The V segment lost 2 bases and the J segment 5 bases; nucleotides outside the gene matches: 5. The CDR3 has 15 residues.

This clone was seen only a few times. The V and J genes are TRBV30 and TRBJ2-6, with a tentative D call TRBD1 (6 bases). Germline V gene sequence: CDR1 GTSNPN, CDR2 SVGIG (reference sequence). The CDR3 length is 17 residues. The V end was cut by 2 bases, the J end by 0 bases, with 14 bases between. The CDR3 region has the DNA TGTGCCTGGAGTCCCTGGGACATTCGCTCTGGGGCCAACGTCCTGACTTTC. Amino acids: CAWSPWDIRSGANVLTF. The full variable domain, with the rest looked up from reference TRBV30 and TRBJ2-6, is SQTIHQWPATLVQPVGSPLSLECTVEGTSNPNLYWYRQAAGRGLQLLFYSVGIGQISSEVPQNLSASRPQDRQFILSSKKLLLSDSGFYLCAWSPWDIRSGANVLTFGAGSRLTVL.

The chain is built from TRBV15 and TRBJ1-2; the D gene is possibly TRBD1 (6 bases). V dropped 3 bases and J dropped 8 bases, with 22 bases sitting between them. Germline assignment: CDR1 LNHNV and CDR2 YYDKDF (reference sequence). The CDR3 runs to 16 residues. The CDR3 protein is CATSSDPLTGPGGYTF. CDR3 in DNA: TGTGCCACCAGCAGCGACCCGCTTACAGGGCCGGGCGGCTACACCTTC.

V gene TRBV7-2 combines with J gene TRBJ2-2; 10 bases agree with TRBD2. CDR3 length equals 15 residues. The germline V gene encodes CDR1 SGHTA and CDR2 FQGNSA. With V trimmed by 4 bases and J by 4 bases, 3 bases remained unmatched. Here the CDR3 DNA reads TGTGCCAGCAGCTCACGACTAGCGGGCACCGGGGAGCTGTTTTTT. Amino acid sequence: CASSSRLAGTGELFF.

The CDR3: CATSDFSRLAGSDTQYF. CDR3 DNA sequence: TGTGCCACCAGTGATTTCTCCCGACTAGCGGGATCCGATACGCAGTATTTT. The chain combines TRBV24-1 with TRBJ2-3; 11 positions match TRBD2. Trimming took 1 base from V and 6 from J; bases not matched to a gene: 8. CDR1 is KGHDR, CDR2 SFDVKD, per germline. The CDR3 extends over 17 amino acids.

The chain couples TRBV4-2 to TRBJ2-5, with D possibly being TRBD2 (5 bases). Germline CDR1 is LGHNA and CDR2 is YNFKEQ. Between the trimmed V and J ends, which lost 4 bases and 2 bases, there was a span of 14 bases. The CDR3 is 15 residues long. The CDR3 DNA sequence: TGTGCCAGCAGCCTAAGGAAGAGCGGACAAGAGACCCAGTACTTC. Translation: CASSLRKSGQETQYF.

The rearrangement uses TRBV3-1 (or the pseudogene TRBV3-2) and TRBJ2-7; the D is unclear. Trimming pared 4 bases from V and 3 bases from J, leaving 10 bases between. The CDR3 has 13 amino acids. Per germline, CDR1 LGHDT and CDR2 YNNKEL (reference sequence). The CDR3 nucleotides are TGTGCCAGCAGCCTTAGTATTAACTACGAGCAGTACTTC. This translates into CASSLSINYEQYF.

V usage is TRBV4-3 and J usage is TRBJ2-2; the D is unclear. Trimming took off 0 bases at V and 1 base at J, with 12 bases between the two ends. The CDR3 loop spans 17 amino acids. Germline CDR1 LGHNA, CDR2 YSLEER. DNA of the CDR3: TGCGCCAGCAGCCAAGATCTAGAACAAGGGAACACCGGGGAGCTGTTTTTT. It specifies CASSQDLEQGNTGELFF.

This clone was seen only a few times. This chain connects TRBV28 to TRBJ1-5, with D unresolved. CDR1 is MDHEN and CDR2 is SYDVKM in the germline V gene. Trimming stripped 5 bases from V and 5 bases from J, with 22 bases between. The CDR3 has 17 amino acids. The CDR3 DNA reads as TGTGCCAGCAGTATGCCCCCTATCGGAGGTTTCGATCAGCCCCAGCATTTT. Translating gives CASSMPPIGGFDQPQHF.

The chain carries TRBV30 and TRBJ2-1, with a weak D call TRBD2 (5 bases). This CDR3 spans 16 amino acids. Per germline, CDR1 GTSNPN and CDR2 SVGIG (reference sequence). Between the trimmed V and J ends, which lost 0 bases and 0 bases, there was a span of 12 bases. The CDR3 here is CAWSVRRASSYNEQFF. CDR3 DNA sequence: TGTGCCTGGAGTGTACGGCGGGCAAGCTCCTACAATGAGCAGTTCTTC.

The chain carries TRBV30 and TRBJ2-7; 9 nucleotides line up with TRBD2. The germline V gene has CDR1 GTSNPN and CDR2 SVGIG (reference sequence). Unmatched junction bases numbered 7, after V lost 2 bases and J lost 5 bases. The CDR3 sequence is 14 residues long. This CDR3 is CAWSTGGGGNEQYF. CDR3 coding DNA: TGTGCCTGGAGTACTGGCGGGGGGGGCAACGAGCAGTACTTC.